Shown below are 21 T cell receptor beta chains from a single sample sequenced in a study of liver allograft versus peripheral blood T cells. Study as a whole: What was compared were the T cell receptor repertoires in transplanted livers and those in the peripheral blood of recipients.

Each CDR3 protein gets one entry after TCRdb re-called the reads with MiXCR. In the table there are 4,500 to 5,500 distinct CDR3 sequences, about 17% of which are singletons. The receptors come from a human patient who had a liver transplant. Some T cells may trace back to the graft donor.

This clonotype is categorized as medium-sized (0.01 to 0.1%). The chain has TRBV27 and TRBJ2-7; 7 positions agree with TRBD1. The CDR3 is 13 amino acids. V was clipped by 2 bases and J by 3 bases; unmatched bases: 1. The germline CDR1 and CDR2 sequences are MNHEY and SMNVEV (reference sequence). The CDR3 loop is CASSLGQDYEQYF. As DNA, the CDR3 is TGTGCCAGCAGTTTAGGACAGGACTACGAGCAGTACTTC.

In its sample, this clonotype was seen a few times. V usage is TRBV18 and J usage is TRBJ2-1, with a tentative D call TRBD1 (5 bases). V lost 5 bases and J lost 5, with 7 bases in between. Looked up from germline, CDR1 is KGHSH and CDR2 is LQKENI. The CDR3 is 12 amino acids. The CDR3 protein is CASSLGDNEQFF. CDR3 DNA sequence: TGTGCCAGCTCATTAGGGGACAATGAGCAGTTCTTC.

The chain recombines TRBV28 with TRBJ2-7; D is undetermined. V was cut by 2 bases and J by 4 bases, with 9 bases left in between. The CDR3 length is 13 residues. The germline V gene encodes CDR1 MDHEN and CDR2 SYDVKM. DNA for the CDR3: TGTGCCAGCAGTTTAGGAGAAGCATACGAGCAGTACTTC. Its translation is CASSLGEAYEQYF.

By frequency in the sample, this clonotype is medium-sized (0.01 to 0.1%). The J gene is TRBJ2-2, the V gene TRBV19; D call uncertain. The V gene's germline CDR1 is LNHDA and CDR2 SQIVND (reference sequence). There are 14 residues in the CDR3. Trimming stripped 5 bases from V and 6 bases from J, with 13 bases between. The chain's CDR3 is CASSELSGSGELFF. The CDR3 DNA sequence: TGTGCCAGTAGTGAGCTATCCGGATCCGGGGAGCTGTTTTTT.

This clonotype has only a few counts. The chain is built from TRBV27 and TRBJ2-1; D is unclear. In germline, CDR1 is MNHEY, CDR2 SMNVEV (reference sequence). Trimming pared 2 bases from V and 4 bases from J, leaving 9 bases between. CDR3 length: 14 amino acids. CDR3 loop: CASSLIGPYNEQFF. CDR3 DNA: TGTGCCAGCAGTTTAATAGGTCCATACAATGAGCAGTTCTTC.

The CDR3 bases are TGCAGTGCTAGTAACCTGGGAGGCCGGAACACTGAAGCTTTCTTT. Translating gives CSASNLGGRNTEAFF. The chain has TRBV20-1 and TRBJ1-1; D gene uncertain. Germline V gene sequence: CDR1 DFQATT, CDR2 SNEGSKA (reference sequence). V shed 3 bases and J shed 1 base, with 15 bases lying between them. The CDR3 is 15 amino acids.

This clonotype is medium-sized (0.01 to 0.1%) in the sample. This chain uses TRBV13 with TRBJ2-5, with D perhaps assigned TRBD1 or TRBD2 (5 bases each). Germline CDR1 and CDR2: PRHDT and FYEKMQ (reference sequence). This CDR3 comprises 15 residues. With 5 bases removed from V and 2 bases from J, the gap between germline ends came to 15 bases. The DNA for the CDR3 is TGTGCCAGCAGCACCTCCGACAGCGGTCAAGAGACCCAGTACTTC. This gives the protein CASSTSDSGQETQYF. Full variable domain (outside the CDR3, taken from reference TRBV13 and TRBJ2-5): AAGVIQSPRHLIKEKRETATLKCYPIPRHDTVYWYQQGPGQDPQFLISFYEKMQSDKGSIPDRFSAQQFSDYHSELNMSSLELGDSALYFCASSTSDSGQETQYFGPGTRLLVL.

The table lists this clonotype with a few counts. V gene TRBV6-6 combines with J gene TRBJ2-7; D not resolved. Germline loops: CDR1 MNHNY, CDR2 SVGAGI (reference sequence). The CDR3 totals 13 residues. The ends were cut back, 0 bases at V and 1 base at J, with 4 bases in the middle. The CDR3 here is CASSYSGSYEQYF. CDR3 DNA sequence: TGTGCCAGCAGTTACTCGGGTTCCTACGAGCAGTACTTC.

Relative to its sample, this clonotype is medium-sized. The rearrangement links TRBV24-1 to TRBJ1-2, with D perhaps TRBD1 (5 bases). The CDR3 covers 12 residues. CDR1 and CDR2 from the germline V gene are KGHDR and SFDVKD. The V and J ends lost 4 bases and 4 bases respectively, with 6 bases between them. This chain's CDR3 is CATSDGGYGYTF. The DNA for the CDR3 is TGTGCCACCAGTGACGGGGGCTATGGCTACACCTTC.

This clonotype was seen ten or more times. This chain joins TRBV13 and TRBJ2-7; 7 bases map to TRBD1. This CDR3 region has 15 residues. Germline loops: CDR1 PRHDT, CDR2 FYEKMQ (reference sequence). Unmatched junction bases numbered 6, after V lost 0 bases and J lost 4 bases. The CDR3 nucleotides are TGTGCCAGCAGCTTAGGTGGGGACAGTGCGTACGAGCAGTACTTC. Translation gives CASSLGGDSAYEQYF.

This clonotype was seen ten or more times. This rearrangement joins TRBV27 to TRBJ1-1; 10 bases map to TRBD1. Germline-derived CDR1 and CDR2 are MNHEY and SMNVEV (reference sequence). CDR3 length: 15 residues. With 6 bases clipped from V and 5 bases from J, the junction kept 9 bases outside the gene matches. The CDR3 reads CASRIWDRGSTEAFF. The CDR3 coding sequence is TGTGCCAGCAGGATTTGGGACAGGGGATCGACTGAAGCTTTCTTT.

The V gene is TRBV9, the J gene TRBJ1-2, with D unclear. Per germline, CDR1 SGDLS and CDR2 YYNGEE. This CDR3 contains 12 residues. Trimming stripped 4 bases from V and 7 bases from J, with 11 bases between. The CDR3 bases are TGTGCCAGCAGCCCGGAAAGGAGTGGCTACACCTTC. Translation: CASSPERSGYTF. Full variable domain (outside the CDR3, taken from reference TRBV9 and TRBJ1-2): DSGVTQTPKHLITATGQRVTLRCSPRSGDLSVYWYQQSLDQGLQFLIQYYNGEERAKGNILERFSAQQFPDLHSELNLSSLELGDSALYFCASSPERSGYTFGSGTRLTVV.

Turning to this clonotype: This is likely an artifact of a read error, given a far larger clone one base away. The chain couples TRBV29-1 to TRBJ2-7; weak D call: TRBD2 (5 bases). The V and J ends lost 4 bases and 7 bases respectively, with 26 bases between them. The germline CDR1 and CDR2 sequences are SQVTM and ANQGSEA. The CDR3 contains 16 residues. CDR3 in amino acids: CSVGLPNPSSYNEQYF. CDR3 DNA sequence: TGCAGCGTTGGCCTTCCTAATCCTAGCTCCTACAATGAGCAGTACTTC.

This clonotype showed up many times. The genes are TRBV28 and TRBJ2-5; 8 bases are a match to TRBD1. Germline-derived CDR1 and CDR2 are MDHEN and SYDVKM. The CDR3 has 16 residues. The trim removed 6 bases at V and 2 bases at J, leaving 11 bases unmatched. In DNA form, the CDR3 reads TGTGCCAGCAGGGAGACCGGGACAGGTGGGCAAGAGACCCAGTACTTC. Translation gives CASRETGTGGQETQYF.

This clonotype showed up just a few times. The chain recombines TRBV12-3 or TRBV12-4 with TRBJ2-2; D is undetermined. Deletions cut 6 bases from V and 3 bases from J, with 8 bases between. This CDR3 is built from 13 residues. The CDR3 DNA sequence: TGTGCCAGCAGCCAGGTTTACACCGGGGAGCTGTTTTTT. Residues: CASSQVYTGELFF.

The chain recombines TRBV6-6 with TRBJ1-6; D perhaps matches TRBD1 (5 bases). The CDR3 sequence is 15 residues long. Germline V gene lookup returns CDR1 MNHNY and CDR2 SVGAGI (reference sequence). Between the trimmed V and J ends, which lost 2 bases and 6 bases, there was a span of 11 bases. CDR3 bases: TGTGCCAGCAGTTACGGAGAGGGACCTAATTCACCCCTCCACTTT. Translating gives CASSYGEGPNSPLHF.

By its share, this clonotype is medium-sized. This chain uses TRBV19 with TRBJ1-1; D is ambiguous. Trimming left V 0 bases short and J 4 bases short, with 12 bases between. From germline, CDR1 is LNHDA and CDR2 SQIVND (reference sequence). This CDR3 is 15 amino acids long. The CDR3 nucleotides are TGTGCCAGTAGTATAGATCCCGGGGTTAGCACTGAAGCTTTCTTT. It yields the protein CASSIDPGVSTEAFF.

This clonotype is categorized as medium-sized (0.01 to 0.1%). The J gene is TRBJ2-1, the V gene TRBV6-5, with unresolved D. Trimming took 0 bases from V and 8 from J, leaving 11 bases between them. This CDR3 region has 14 residues. Germline V CDR1 and CDR2: MNHEY, SVGAGI. CDR3 nucleotide sequence: TGTGCCAGCAGTTACTCGACTCCCTGGGATGAGCAGTTCTTC. The encoded protein is CASSYSTPWDEQFF.

This clonotype came up a few times. The chain joins TRBV12-3 or TRBV12-4 to TRBJ2-1; D not certain. V lost 7 bases, J lost 2 bases, and 15 bases lay in between. This CDR3 has 15 amino acids. The CDR3 loop reads CASTLVGIAYNEQFF. CDR3 nucleotide sequence: TGTGCCAGCACCTTAGTAGGGATTGCCTACAATGAGCAGTTCTTC.

This clonotype showed up just a few times. The DNA of the CDR3 is TGTGCCAGCAGTGAAGAGGGACTAGCGGGGGTGGGAGAGCAGTACTTC. As protein: CASSEEGLAGVGEQYF. The chain has TRBV6-1 and TRBJ2-7, with 14 bases identical to TRBD2. Germline values: CDR1 MNHNS, CDR2 SASEGT. V gave up 1 base and J gave up 7 bases; unmatched junction bases: 6. The CDR3 totals 16 residues.

This clonotype was seen ten or more times. The chain uses TRBV18 and TRBJ1-4; the match to TRBD1 covers 9 bases. CDR3 length: 15 amino acids. The trim removed 2 bases at V and 6 bases at J, leaving 4 bases unmatched. Germline V gives CDR1 KGHSH, CDR2 LQKENI. The CDR3 spells CASSPGDRADEKLFF. CDR3 bases: TGTGCCAGCTCACCAGGGGACAGGGCGGATGAAAAACTGTTTTTT.